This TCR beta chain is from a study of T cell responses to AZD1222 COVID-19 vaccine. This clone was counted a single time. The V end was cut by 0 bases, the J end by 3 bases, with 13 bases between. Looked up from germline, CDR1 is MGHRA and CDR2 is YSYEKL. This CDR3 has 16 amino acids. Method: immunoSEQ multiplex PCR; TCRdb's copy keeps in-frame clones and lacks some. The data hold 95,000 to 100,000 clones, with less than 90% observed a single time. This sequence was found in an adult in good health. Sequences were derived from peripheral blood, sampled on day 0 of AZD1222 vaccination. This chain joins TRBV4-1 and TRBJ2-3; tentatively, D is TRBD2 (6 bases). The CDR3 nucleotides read TGCGCCAGCAGCCAAGATCGAGTCGGGAGAACAGATACGCAGTATTTT. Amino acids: CASSQDRVGRTDTQYF.